The 29 T cell receptor beta chains reported below all come from one sample, sequenced in a study of shared clonotypes between healthy human individuals. Using immunoSEQ multiplex PCR, the repertoire was profiled, and TCRdb retains in-frame clones only, with some absent. The sample carries some 2.1 million clones, approximately 94% recorded once. Naive CD8 cells lacked CD45RO and underwent positive selection for CCR7, leaving out terminally differentiated effector memory CD45RA+ cells. Sequencing used naive CD8+ T cells sorted from blood. Source of these receptors: a man aged 18 to 29 in good health.

The CDR3 bases are TGTGCCAGCAGTTTTTTGGGACTATACACCGGGGAGCTGTTTTTT. Protein: CASSFLGLYTGELFF. The chain employs TRBV28 and TRBJ2-2, with TRBD2 matching 7 bases. The trim removed 3 bases at V and 3 bases at J, leaving 4 bases unmatched. Per germline, CDR1 MDHEN and CDR2 SYDVKM. The CDR3 loop spans 15 amino acids.

V and J are TRBV6-1 and TRBJ1-4; D not resolved. Germline V lookup: CDR1 MNHNS, CDR2 SASEGT. Trimming took off 0 bases at V and 5 bases at J, with 13 bases between the two ends. The CDR3 loop spans 16 amino acids. The CDR3 loop is CASSEARRAWNEKLFF. The CDR3 coding sequence is TGTGCCAGCAGTGAAGCGCGTAGAGCATGGAATGAAAAACTGTTTTTT.

This clone occurred a few times. The chain employs TRBV6-5 and TRBJ1-1; the D gene is possibly TRBD1 (6 bases). V gave up 0 bases and J gave up 5 bases, with 10 bases separating them. CDR3 length: 14 amino acids. Germline loops: CDR1 MNHEY, CDR2 SVGAGI. CDR3 amino acids: CASSYSSGVTEAFF. Written as DNA, the CDR3 is TGTGCCAGCAGTTACTCGTCAGGGGTAACTGAAGCTTTCTTT.

V and J are TRBV7-6 and TRBJ2-2; D is uncertain. CDR3 length equals 15 residues. Per germline, CDR1 SGHVS and CDR2 FNYEAQ. V lost 1 base to trimming and J lost 6 bases, with 12 bases between them. CDR3 DNA: TGTGCCAGCAGCTTAGGGGTCGGGCTGTCCGGGGAGCTGTTTTTT. Its protein product is CASSLGVGLSGELFF. The entire variable domain, with the rest obtained from reference TRBV7-6 and TRBJ2-2, is as follows: GAGVSQSPRYKVTKRGQDVALRCDPISGHVSLYWYRQALGQGPEFLTYFNYEAQQDKSGLPNDRFSAERPEGSISTLTIQRTEQRDSAMYRCASSLGVGLSGELFFGEGSRLTVL.

The chain combines TRBV27 with TRBJ2-7, with 9 bases matching TRBD1. This CDR3 has 15 residues. Germline trimming cut 1 base from V and 7 bases from J; bases unmatched to any gene: 8. The germline CDR1 and CDR2 sequences are MNHEY and SMNVEV (reference sequence). The CDR3 region is CASSLFPGQGMEQYF. The CDR3 DNA reads TGTGCCAGCAGTTTATTTCCCGGACAGGGGATGGAGCAGTACTTC.

This chain connects TRBV6-5 to TRBJ1-1, with D possibly matching TRBD1 (6 bases). V was shortened by 0 bases and J by 9 bases, with 11 bases between the two germline ends. Germline V gene sequence: CDR1 MNHEY, CDR2 SVGAGI. CDR3 length: 13 residues. For the CDR3, the DNA is TGTGCCAGCAGTTACTCAGAGGGGGTAAAAGCTTTCTTT. Translating it yields CASSYSEGVKAFF.

This clone has a single count. The CDR3 here is CASSPTGLNQPQHF. CDR3 DNA: TGTGCCAGCAGCCCGACAGGACTCAATCAGCCCCAGCATTTT. The rearrangement uses TRBV7-9 and TRBJ1-5; weak D call: TRBD1 (6 bases). CDR1 and CDR2 from the germline V gene are SEHNR and FQNEAQ (reference sequence). Deletions cut 5 bases from V and 3 bases from J, with 11 bases between. This CDR3 is built from 14 residues.

The chain recombines TRBV5-6 with TRBJ2-7; D is undetermined. Germline values: CDR1 SGHDT, CDR2 YYEEEE. V was trimmed by 1 base and J by 0 bases, leaving 5 bases between them. CDR3 length: 13 amino acids. The CDR3 loop reads CASSLTSSYEQYF. The CDR3 coding sequence is TGTGCCAGCAGCTTGACTTCCTCCTACGAGCAGTACTTC. Combining the CDR3 with reference TRBV5-6 and TRBJ2-7 gives the whole variable domain DAGVTQSPTHLIKTRGQQVTLRCSPKSGHDTVSWYQQALGQGPQFIFQYYEEEERQRGNFPDRFSGHQFPNYSSELNVNALLLGDSALYLCASSLTSSYEQYFGPGTRLTVT.

The chain has TRBV9 and TRBJ2-3; D is unresolved. The CDR3 is 15 amino acids. Germline loops: CDR1 SGDLS, CDR2 YYNGEE. V was shortened by 5 bases and J by 6 bases, with 19 bases between the two germline ends. In nucleotides, the CDR3 is TGTGCCAGCAGTGATTCGGCGTTCACGAGGGATACGCAGTATTTT. It yields the protein CASSDSAFTRDTQYF. The complete variable domain, with remaining parts taken from reference TRBV9 and TRBJ2-3, reads DSGVTQTPKHLITATGQRVTLRCSPRSGDLSVYWYQQSLDQGLQFLIQYYNGEERAKGNILERFSAQQFPDLHSELNLSSLELGDSALYFCASSDSAFTRDTQYFGPGTRLTVL.

This chain joins TRBV10-3 and TRBJ2-1, with 13 bases lining up with TRBD2. The J segment lost 2 bases and the V segment lost 8 bases, leaving 6 bases of the junction unmatched. CDR1 is ENHRY and CDR2 is SYGVKD in the germline V gene. This CDR3 has 16 amino acids. In nucleotides, the CDR3 is TGTGCCATCGGTGGACTAGCGGGAGAAACCTACAATGAGCAGTTCTTC. As protein: CAIGGLAGETYNEQFF.

The rearrangement uses TRBV27 and TRBJ2-7, with D possibly being TRBD2 (6 bases). Germline V gene sequence: CDR1 MNHEY, CDR2 SMNVEV (reference sequence). Trimming removed 3 bases at V and 0 bases at J, with 12 bases between. CDR3 size: 15 residues. CDR3 DNA sequence: TGTGCCAGCAGTTTTGGGGGAGGCCTCTCCTACGAGCAGTACTTC. Translation: CASSFGGGLSYEQYF.

The gene calls are TRBV19 and TRBJ2-1, with TRBD2 identical over 7 bases. In germline, CDR1 is LNHDA, CDR2 SQIVND (reference sequence). The ends lost 7 bases at V and 2 bases at J; junction bases unmatched: 8. This CDR3 is 15 amino acids long. This CDR3 reads CASTWRESAYNEQFF. The CDR3 DNA reads as TGTGCCAGTACGTGGCGGGAGTCAGCCTACAATGAGCAGTTCTTC.

This chain joins TRBV28 and TRBJ2-1; D perhaps matches TRBD2 (5 bases). V was shortened by 6 bases and J by 0 bases, with 18 bases between the two germline ends. CDR3 size: 17 residues. Germline V lookup: CDR1 MDHEN, CDR2 SYDVKM. This chain's CDR3 is CASSPRAGASSYNEQFF. In DNA, the CDR3 is TGTGCCAGCAGCCCTCGGGCGGGCGCGAGCTCCTACAATGAGCAGTTCTTC.

The CDR3 nucleotides read TGTGCCAGCAGCCTCGAACCGGACAGGGGCTACGAGCAGTACTTC. Translated: CASSLEPDRGYEQYF. J is TRBJ2-7 and V is TRBV5-4; 9 positions match TRBD1. This CDR3 is built from 15 residues. Trimming took 4 bases from V and 3 from J; bases not matched to a gene: 8. Germline loops: CDR1 SGHNT, CDR2 YYREEE (reference sequence).

A remark on this clone: The sample contains more than one DNA sequence encoding this CDR3. The gene calls are TRBV4-3 and TRBJ2-7; D unclear. The CDR3 sequence is 15 residues long. V lost 0 bases, J lost 3 bases, and 12 bases lay in between. CDR1 and CDR2 (germline): LGHNA, YSLEER. CDR3 bases: TGCGCCAGCAGCCAAGACTACGGCGGATACTACGAGCAGTACTTC. The encoded protein is CASSQDYGGYYEQYF.

The chain couples TRBV4-1 to TRBJ1-5; D is ambiguous. Between the trimmed V and J ends, which lost 0 bases and 7 bases, there was a span of 7 bases. This CDR3 comprises 13 residues. Germline V gives CDR1 MGHRA, CDR2 YSYEKL. The CDR3 coding sequence is TGCGCCAGCAGCCAAGAGTCGTGGCAGCCCCAGCATTTT. This sequence encodes CASSQESWQPQHF.

The CDR3 here is CASSSTRDSTYEQYF. The CDR3 DNA is TGTGCCAGCAGTTCCACCCGGGACAGTACCTACGAGCAGTACTTC. The rearrangement links TRBV28 to TRBJ2-7; 7 bases line up with TRBD1. Losses at the gene ends were 4 bases for V and 2 bases for J; bases not matched to a gene: 8. The CDR3 runs to 15 residues. CDR1 is MDHEN, CDR2 SYDVKM, per germline.

The chain uses TRBV2 and TRBJ2-5; no firm D call. This CDR3 has 12 amino acids. V was trimmed by 8 bases and J by 3 bases, leaving 10 bases between them. Germline values: CDR1 SNHLY, CDR2 FYNNEI. This CDR3 reads CASEISKETQYF. DNA for the CDR3: TGTGCCAGCGAAATCTCTAAAGAGACCCAGTACTTC.

The rearrangement uses TRBV10-1 and TRBJ2-1; possibly TRBD2 for D (5 bases). CDR3 length: 17 amino acids. Germline lookup yields CDR1 WNHNN and CDR2 SYGVQD (reference sequence). Between the trimmed V and J ends, which lost 0 bases and 1 base, there was a span of 13 bases. CDR3 in amino acids: CASSESRAAESYNEQFF. The CDR3 nucleotides read TGCGCCAGCAGTGAGTCGCGGGCCGCGGAGTCCTACAATGAGCAGTTCTTC.

The J gene is TRBJ2-7, the V gene TRBV5-1; 8 bases are a match to TRBD1. V was pared by 4 bases and J by 0 bases, with 6 bases of the junction left unmatched. This CDR3 is 15 amino acids long. Germline V gene lookup returns CDR1 SGHRS and CDR2 YFSETQ. The CDR3 loop is CASSPRTGLSYEQYF. Written as DNA, the CDR3 is TGCGCCAGCAGCCCTAGGACAGGGCTCTCCTACGAGCAGTACTTC. Full variable domain (outside the CDR3, taken from reference TRBV5-1 and TRBJ2-7): KAGVTQTPRYLIKTRGQQVTLSCSPISGHRSVSWYQQTPGQGLQFLFEYFSETQRNKGNFPGRFSGRQFSNSRSEMNVSTLELGDSALYLCASSPRTGLSYEQYFGPGTRLTVT.

The V call is TRBV6-1, the J call TRBJ2-7; the D is unclear. V shed 4 bases and J shed 3 bases, with 10 bases lying between them. Germline V lookup: CDR1 MNHNS, CDR2 SASEGT. CDR3 size: 13 residues. CDR3: CASSGQANYEQYF. The CDR3 DNA reads as TGTGCCAGCAGTGGTCAGGCGAACTACGAGCAGTACTTC.

V usage is TRBV2 and J usage is TRBJ1-5, with 8 bases fitting TRBD1. V lost 2 bases, J lost 9 bases, and 12 bases stayed unmatched. Per germline, CDR1 SNHLY and CDR2 FYNNEI. The CDR3 runs to 16 residues. The CDR3 protein is CASSESPGQGDWPQHF. For the CDR3, the DNA is TGTGCCAGCAGTGAATCACCCGGACAGGGTGATTGGCCCCAGCATTTT. The whole variable domain, remainder taken from reference TRBV2 and TRBJ1-5, is EPEVTQTPSHQVTQMGQEVILRCVPISNHLYFYWYRQILGQKVEFLVSFYNNEISEKSEIFDDQFSVERPDGSNFTLKIRSTKLEDSAMYFCASSESPGQGDWPQHFGDGTRLSIL.

The CDR3 loop reads CASSLWGQGSTEAFF. In DNA, the CDR3 is TGTGCCAGCAGTTTATGGGGACAGGGGTCCACTGAAGCTTTCTTT. The chain couples TRBV27 to TRBJ1-1, with 10 bases lining up with TRBD1. V shed 1 base, J shed 4 bases, and the junction held 3 bases outside the gene matches. Germline loops: CDR1 MNHEY, CDR2 SMNVEV (reference sequence). This CDR3 region has 15 residues.

V gene TRBV4-1 combines with J gene TRBJ1-3; D might be TRBD1 (5 bases). CDR1 MGHRA and CDR2 YSYEKL come from the germline V gene. The CDR3 extends over 15 amino acids. Trimming took off 5 bases at V and 2 bases at J, with 13 bases between the two ends. The CDR3 sequence: CASSIGTAAGNTIYF. The CDR3 coding sequence is TGCGCCAGCAGCATCGGGACGGCCGCTGGAAACACCATATATTTT.

The chain uses TRBV9 and TRBJ1-1; TRBD1 is a possible D gene (5 bases). The CDR3 length is 15 residues. Trimming removed 4 bases from V and 0 bases from J, with 13 bases in between. Germline CDR1 and CDR2: SGDLS and YYNGEE. In DNA, the CDR3 is TGTGCCAGCAGCCAGACGGGACTTATGAACACTGAAGCTTTCTTT. Its protein product is CASSQTGLMNTEAFF.

This chain uses TRBV7-9 with TRBJ2-3; 7 positions match TRBD2. Germline-derived CDR1 and CDR2 are SEHNR and FQNEAQ (reference sequence). With 4 bases clipped from V and 1 base from J, the junction kept 8 bases outside the gene matches. This CDR3 is 16 amino acids long. The CDR3 nucleotides are TGTGCCAGCAGCTCCTCGGTAGCGGGTGGCACAGATACGCAGTATTTT. Translating gives CASSSSVAGGTDTQYF.

CDR3 region: CASRFTEAFF. As DNA, the CDR3 is TGTGCCAGCAGATTCACTGAAGCTTTCTTT. The chain is built from TRBV6-1 and TRBJ1-1; D is unresolved. This CDR3 contains 10 residues. V was clipped by 6 bases and J by 4 bases, with 3 bases between them. CDR1 is MNHNS and CDR2 is SASEGT in the germline V gene.

The rearrangement uses TRBV6-5 and TRBJ2-1; a weak D match, TRBD2 (6 bases). The V and J ends lost 4 bases and 0 bases respectively, with 13 bases between them. CDR1 is MNHEY and CDR2 is SVGAGI in the germline V gene. This CDR3 has 16 amino acids. CDR3 residues: CASSFSAGGSYNEQFF. The CDR3 DNA reads TGTGCCAGCAGTTTTTCAGCGGGCGGCTCCTACAATGAGCAGTTCTTC.

This clone was counted a few times. This CDR3 is also generated by other DNA sequences in the sample. CDR3 nucleotide sequence: TGTGCCAGTAGTATGGGGAATCAGCCCCAGCATTTT. It yields the protein CASSMGNQPQHF. The chain uses TRBV19 and TRBJ1-5; D uncertain. Germline V CDR1 and CDR2: LNHDA, SQIVND (reference sequence). The ends were cut back, 3 bases at V and 4 bases at J, with 4 bases in the middle. CDR3 length: 12 residues.